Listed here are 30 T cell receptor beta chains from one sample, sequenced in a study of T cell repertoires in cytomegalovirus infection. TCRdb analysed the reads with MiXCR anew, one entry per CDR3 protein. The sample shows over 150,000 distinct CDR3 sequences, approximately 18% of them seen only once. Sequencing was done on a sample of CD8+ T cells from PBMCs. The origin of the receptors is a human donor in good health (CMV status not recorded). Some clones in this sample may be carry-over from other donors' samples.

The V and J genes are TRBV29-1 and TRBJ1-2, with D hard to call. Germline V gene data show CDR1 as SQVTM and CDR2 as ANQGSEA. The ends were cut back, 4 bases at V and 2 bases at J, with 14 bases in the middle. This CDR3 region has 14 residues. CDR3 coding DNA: TGCAGCGTTGTAGACCCTTTACGCAACTATGGCTACACCTTC. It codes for CSVVDPLRNYGYTF. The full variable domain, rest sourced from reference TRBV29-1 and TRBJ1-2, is SAVISQKPSRDICQRGTSLTIQCQVDSQVTMMFWYRQQPGQSLTLIATANQGSEATYESGFVIDKFPISRPNLTFSTLTVSNMSPEDSSIYLCSVVDPLRNYGYTFGSGTRLTVV.

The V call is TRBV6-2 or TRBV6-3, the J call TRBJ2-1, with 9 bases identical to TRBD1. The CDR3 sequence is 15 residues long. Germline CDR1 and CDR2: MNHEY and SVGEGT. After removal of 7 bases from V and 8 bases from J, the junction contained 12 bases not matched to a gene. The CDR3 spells CASTNWRDRDHEQFF. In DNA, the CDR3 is TGTGCCAGCACAAATTGGCGGGACAGGGACCATGAGCAGTTCTTC.

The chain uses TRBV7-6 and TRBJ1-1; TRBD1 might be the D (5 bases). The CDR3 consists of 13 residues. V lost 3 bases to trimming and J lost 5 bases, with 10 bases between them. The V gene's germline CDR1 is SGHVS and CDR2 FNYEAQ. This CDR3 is CASSFGDGTEAFF. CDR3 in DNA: TGTGCCAGCAGCTTTGGGGACGGGACTGAAGCTTTCTTT.

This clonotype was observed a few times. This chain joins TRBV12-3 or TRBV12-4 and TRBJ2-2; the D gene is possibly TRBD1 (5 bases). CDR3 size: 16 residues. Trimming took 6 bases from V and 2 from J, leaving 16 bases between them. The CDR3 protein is CASRSGRGINTGELFF. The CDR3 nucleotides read TGTGCCAGCAGGTCGGGTAGGGGAATCAACACCGGGGAGCTGTTTTTT.

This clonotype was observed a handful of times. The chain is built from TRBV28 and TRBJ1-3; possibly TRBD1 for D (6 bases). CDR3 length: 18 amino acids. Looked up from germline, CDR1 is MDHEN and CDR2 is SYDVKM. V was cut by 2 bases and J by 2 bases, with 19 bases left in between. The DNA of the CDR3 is TGTGCCAGCAGTTTACGCCTTCACTTGACAGGCCCTGGAAACACCATATATTTT. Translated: CASSLRLHLTGPGNTIYF.

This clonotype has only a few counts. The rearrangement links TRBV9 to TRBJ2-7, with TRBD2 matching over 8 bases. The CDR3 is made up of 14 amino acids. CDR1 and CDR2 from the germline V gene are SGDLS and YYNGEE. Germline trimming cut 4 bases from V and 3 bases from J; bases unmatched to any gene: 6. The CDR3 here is CASSFSGEGYEQYF. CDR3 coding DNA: TGTGCCAGCAGCTTTAGCGGGGAAGGCTACGAGCAGTACTTC.

The CDR3 DNA sequence: TGCAGCGTTCAGCGGGGCCTAGTGGCTGAAGCTTTCTTT. Its protein product is CSVQRGLVAEAFF. V gene TRBV29-1 combines with J gene TRBJ1-1; possibly TRBD1 for D (5 bases). The CDR3 is 13 amino acids. Per the germline V gene, CDR1 is SQVTM and CDR2 is ANQGSEA. V gave up 5 bases and J gave up 6 bases, with 16 bases separating them.

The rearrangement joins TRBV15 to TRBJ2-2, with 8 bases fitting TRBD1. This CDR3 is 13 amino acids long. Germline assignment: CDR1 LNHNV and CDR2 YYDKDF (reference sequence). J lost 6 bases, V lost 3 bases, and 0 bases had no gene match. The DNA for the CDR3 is TGTGCCACCAGCAGGACAGGGGCCGGGGAGCTGTTTTTT. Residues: CATSRTGAGELFF.

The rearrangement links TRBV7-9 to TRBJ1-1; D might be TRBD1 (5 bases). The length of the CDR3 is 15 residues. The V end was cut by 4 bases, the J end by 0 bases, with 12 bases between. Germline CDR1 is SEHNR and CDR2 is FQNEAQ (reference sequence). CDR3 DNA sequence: TGTGCCAGCAGCTCCCCGGGGCGGGTGAACACTGAAGCTTTCTTT. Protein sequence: CASSSPGRVNTEAFF. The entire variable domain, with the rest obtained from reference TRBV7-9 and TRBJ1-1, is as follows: DTGVSQNPRHKITKRGQNVTFRCDPISEHNRLYWYRQTLGQGPEFLTYFQNEAQLEKSRLLSDRFSAERPKGSFSTLEIQRTEQGDSAMYLCASSSPGRVNTEAFFGQGTRLTVV.

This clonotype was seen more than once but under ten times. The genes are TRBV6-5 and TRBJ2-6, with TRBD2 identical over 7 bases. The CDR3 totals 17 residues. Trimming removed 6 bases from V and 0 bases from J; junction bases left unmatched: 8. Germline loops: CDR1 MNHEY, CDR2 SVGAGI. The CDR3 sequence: CASRGLVPSSGANVLTF. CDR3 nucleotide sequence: TGTGCCAGCAGAGGACTAGTCCCATCCTCTGGGGCCAACGTCCTGACTTTC.

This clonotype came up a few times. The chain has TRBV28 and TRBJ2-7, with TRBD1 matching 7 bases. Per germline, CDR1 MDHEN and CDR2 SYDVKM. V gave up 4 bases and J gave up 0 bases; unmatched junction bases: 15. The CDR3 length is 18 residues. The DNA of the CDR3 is TGTGCCAGCAGTTCCCCCTCGCCACAGGGGATTTTCTCCTACGAGCAGTACTTC. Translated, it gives CASSSPSPQGIFSYEQYF.

The CDR3 sequence is CASSPRAPSISEQYF. The CDR3 DNA reads TGCGCCAGCAGCCCTCGGGCCCCCTCGATTAGCGAGCAGTACTTC. The chain links TRBV4-1 to TRBJ2-7; no clear D. Germline CDR1 and CDR2: MGHRA and YSYEKL. This CDR3 is 15 amino acids long. Trimming took off 4 bases at V and 6 bases at J, with 19 bases between the two ends.

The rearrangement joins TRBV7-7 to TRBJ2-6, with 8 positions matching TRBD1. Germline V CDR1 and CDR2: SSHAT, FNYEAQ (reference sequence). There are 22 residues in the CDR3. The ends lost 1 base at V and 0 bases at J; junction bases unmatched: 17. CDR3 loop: CASSLDPRTGSHTYSGANVLTF. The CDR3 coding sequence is TGTGCCAGCAGCTTAGACCCGCGGACAGGGTCCCATACCTACTCTGGGGCCAACGTCCTGACTTTC.

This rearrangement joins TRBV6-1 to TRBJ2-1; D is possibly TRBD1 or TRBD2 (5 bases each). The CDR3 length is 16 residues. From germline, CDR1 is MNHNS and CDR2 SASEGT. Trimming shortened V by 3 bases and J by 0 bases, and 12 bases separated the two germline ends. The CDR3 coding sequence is TGTGCCAGCAGTGAGCCGGGACCTCTCTCCTACAATGAGCAGTTCTTC. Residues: CASSEPGPLSYNEQFF.

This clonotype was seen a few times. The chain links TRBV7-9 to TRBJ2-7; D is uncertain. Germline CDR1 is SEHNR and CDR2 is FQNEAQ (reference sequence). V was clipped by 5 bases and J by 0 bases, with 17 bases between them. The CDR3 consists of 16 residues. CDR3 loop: CASSPDLGISSYEQYF. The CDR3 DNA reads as TGTGCCAGCAGCCCAGATCTGGGGATCAGCTCCTACGAGCAGTACTTC.

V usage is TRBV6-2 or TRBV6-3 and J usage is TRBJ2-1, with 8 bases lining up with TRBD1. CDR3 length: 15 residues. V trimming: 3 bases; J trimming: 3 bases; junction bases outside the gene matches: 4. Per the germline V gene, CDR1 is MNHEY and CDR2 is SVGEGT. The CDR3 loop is CASSYRTGYYNEQFF. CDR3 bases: TGTGCCAGCAGTTATAGGACAGGGTACTACAATGAGCAGTTCTTC.

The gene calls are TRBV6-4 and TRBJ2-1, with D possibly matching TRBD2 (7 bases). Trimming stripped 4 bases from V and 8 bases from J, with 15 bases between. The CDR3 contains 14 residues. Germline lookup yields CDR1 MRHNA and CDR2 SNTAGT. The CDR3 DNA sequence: TGTGCCAGCAGTGCCCGGGGGGCGAGCGATGAGCAGTTCTTC. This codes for CASSARGASDEQFF.

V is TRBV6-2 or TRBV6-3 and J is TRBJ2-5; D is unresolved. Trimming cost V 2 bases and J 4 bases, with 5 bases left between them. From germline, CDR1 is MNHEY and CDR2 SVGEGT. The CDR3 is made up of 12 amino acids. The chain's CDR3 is CASSYEGETQYF. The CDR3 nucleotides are TGTGCCAGCAGTTACGAAGGAGAGACCCAGTACTTC.

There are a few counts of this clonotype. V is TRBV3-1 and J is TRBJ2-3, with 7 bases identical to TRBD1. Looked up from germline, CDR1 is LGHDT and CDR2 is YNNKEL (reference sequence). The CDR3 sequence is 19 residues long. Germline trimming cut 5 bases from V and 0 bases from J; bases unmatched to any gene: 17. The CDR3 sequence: CASSSQGTEVLGSTDTQYF. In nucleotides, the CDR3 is TGTGCCAGCAGCTCCCAAGGGACAGAGGTTCTTGGAAGCACAGATACGCAGTATTTT.

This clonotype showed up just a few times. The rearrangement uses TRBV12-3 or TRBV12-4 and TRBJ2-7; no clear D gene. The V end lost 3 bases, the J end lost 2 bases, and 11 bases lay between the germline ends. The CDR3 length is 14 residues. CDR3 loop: CASSFAQAPYEQYF. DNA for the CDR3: TGTGCCAGCAGTTTTGCCCAGGCGCCCTACGAGCAGTACTTC.

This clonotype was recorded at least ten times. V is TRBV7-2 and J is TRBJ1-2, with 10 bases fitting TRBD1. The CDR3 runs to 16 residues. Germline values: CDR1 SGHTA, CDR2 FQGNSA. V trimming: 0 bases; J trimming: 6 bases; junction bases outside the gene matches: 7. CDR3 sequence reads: CASSLASGTGENGYTF. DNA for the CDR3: TGTGCCAGCAGCTTAGCTTCCGGGACAGGGGAAAATGGCTACACCTTC.

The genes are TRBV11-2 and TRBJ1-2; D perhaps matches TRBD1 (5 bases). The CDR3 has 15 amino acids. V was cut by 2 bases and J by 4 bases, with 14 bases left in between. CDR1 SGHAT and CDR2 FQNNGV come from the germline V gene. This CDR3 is CASSLIAGIGYGYTF. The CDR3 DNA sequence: TGTGCCAGCAGCTTAATCGCAGGGATCGGCTATGGCTACACCTTC.

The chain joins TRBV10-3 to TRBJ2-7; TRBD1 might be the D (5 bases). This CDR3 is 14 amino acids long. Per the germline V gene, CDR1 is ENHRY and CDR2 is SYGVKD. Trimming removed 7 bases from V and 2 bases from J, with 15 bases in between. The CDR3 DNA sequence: TGTGCCATCAATGGGGCAAGAGGCACCTACGAGCAGTACTTC. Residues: CAINGARGTYEQYF.

In DNA, the CDR3 is TGTGCCTGGATAGAGGGGGCTGCGAGCACTGAAGCTTTCTTT. This translates into CAWIEGAASTEAFF. This chain connects TRBV30 to TRBJ1-1; 7 bases fit TRBD1. The CDR3 is 14 amino acids. J gave up 4 bases and V 4 bases, and 9 bases lay outside the gene matches. The germline CDR1 and CDR2 sequences are GTSNPN and SVGIG (reference sequence).

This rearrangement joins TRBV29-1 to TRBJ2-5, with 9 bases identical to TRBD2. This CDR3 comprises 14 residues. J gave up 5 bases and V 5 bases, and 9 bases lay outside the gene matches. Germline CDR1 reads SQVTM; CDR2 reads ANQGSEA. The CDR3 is CSVTLAGEWETQYF. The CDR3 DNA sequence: TGCAGCGTTACCTTAGCGGGGGAGTGGGAGACCCAGTACTTC.

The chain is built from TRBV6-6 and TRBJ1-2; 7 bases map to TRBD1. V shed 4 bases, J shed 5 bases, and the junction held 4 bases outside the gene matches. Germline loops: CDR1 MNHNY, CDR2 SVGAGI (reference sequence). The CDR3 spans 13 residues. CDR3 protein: CASSSPGQYGYTF. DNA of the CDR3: TGTGCCAGCAGTTCACCGGGACAGTATGGCTACACCTTC.

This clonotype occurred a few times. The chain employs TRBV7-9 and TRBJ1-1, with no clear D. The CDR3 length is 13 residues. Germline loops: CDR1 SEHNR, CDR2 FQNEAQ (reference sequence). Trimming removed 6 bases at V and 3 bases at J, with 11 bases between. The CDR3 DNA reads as TGTGCCAGCAGTCGAACCAAGGACACTGAAGCTTTCTTT. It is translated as CASSRTKDTEAFF.

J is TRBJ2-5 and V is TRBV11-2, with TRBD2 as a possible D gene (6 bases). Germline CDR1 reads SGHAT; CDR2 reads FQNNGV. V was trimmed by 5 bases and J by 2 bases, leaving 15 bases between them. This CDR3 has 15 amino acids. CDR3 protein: CASSPLNGRQETQYF. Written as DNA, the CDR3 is TGTGCCAGCAGCCCGCTAAACGGGAGACAAGAGACCCAGTACTTC.

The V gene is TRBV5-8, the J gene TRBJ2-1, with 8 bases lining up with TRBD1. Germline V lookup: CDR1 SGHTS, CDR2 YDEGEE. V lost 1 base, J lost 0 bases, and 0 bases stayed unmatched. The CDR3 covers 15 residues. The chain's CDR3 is CASSLTGGSYNEQFF. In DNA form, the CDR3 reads TGTGCCAGCAGCTTGACAGGGGGCTCCTACAATGAGCAGTTCTTC.

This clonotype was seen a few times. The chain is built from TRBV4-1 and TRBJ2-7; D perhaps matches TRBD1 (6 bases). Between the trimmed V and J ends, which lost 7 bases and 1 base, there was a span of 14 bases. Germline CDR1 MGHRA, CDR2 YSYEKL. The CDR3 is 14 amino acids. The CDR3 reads CASNERQGSYEQYF. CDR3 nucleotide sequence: TGCGCCAGCAACGAGCGTCAGGGGTCCTACGAGCAGTACTTC.